A selection of T cell receptor beta chains follows, all from one sample in a study of T cell responses to AZD1222 COVID-19 vaccine. TCRdb's table, derived via immunoSEQ multiplex PCR, lists solely in-frame clones and lacks some. The data show about 130,000 clones, with 92% seen just once and 1.5% to 2% held by the top ten. The sample here was peripheral blood, taken on day 0 of AZD1222 vaccination. The receptors shown here come from an adult in good health. The CDR3 runs from the conserved cysteine through the conserved F or W. The order of the fields is V gene, CDR3 protein.

>TRBV28
CASNPIRGRPNQPQHF
>TRBV7-2
CASSAGVSGNSPLHF
>TRBV12-5
CASGKRGQAYYNEQFF
>TRBV7-6
CASSLGLPRGYGYTF
>TRBV25-1
CASSEGGDTQYF
>TRBV5-1
CASSFSSNQPQHF
>TRBV18
CASSPPTWMGDYEQYF
>TRBV6-5
CASAVGLARTGELFF
>TRBV30
CAWTPSGDYEQYF
>TRBV15
CATTKTTIPSGNTIYF
>TRBV19
CASSIGGYQPQHF
>TRBV9
CASSAGTGNYGYTF
>TRBV6-4
CASSEWGLGTEAFF
>TRBV5-4
CASSLVAGLGGFEAFF
>TRBV4-1
CASSQIGPRLPGYTF
>TRBV6-5
CASSYTRTGGNYGYTF
>TRBV7-9
CASSSTLDYGYTF
>TRBV5-6
CASTRSGPYNEQFF
>TRBV19
CASSLLQVNYGYTF
>TRBV7-2
CASSLHRDQPQHF
>TRBV6-5
CASSTTGIHEQYF
>TRBV6-5
CASSYSYNSPLHF
>TRBV15
CATSRDPRTGELFF
>TRBV27
CASSDSSSYNSPLHF